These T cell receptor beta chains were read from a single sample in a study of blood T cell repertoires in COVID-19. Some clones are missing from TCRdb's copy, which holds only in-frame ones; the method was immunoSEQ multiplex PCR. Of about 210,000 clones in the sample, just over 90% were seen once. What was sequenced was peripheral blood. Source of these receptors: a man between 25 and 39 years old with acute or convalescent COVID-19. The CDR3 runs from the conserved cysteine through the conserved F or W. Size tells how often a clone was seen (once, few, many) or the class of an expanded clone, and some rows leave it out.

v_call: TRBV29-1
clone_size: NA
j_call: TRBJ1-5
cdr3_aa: CSVGHRGNQPQHF

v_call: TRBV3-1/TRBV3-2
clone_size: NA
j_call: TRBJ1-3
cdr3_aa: CASSSRVGGNTIYF

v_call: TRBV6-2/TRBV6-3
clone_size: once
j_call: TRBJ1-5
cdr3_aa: CASSYNIQGSGNQPQHF

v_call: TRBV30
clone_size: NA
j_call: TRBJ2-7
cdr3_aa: CAWSVWAETGEQYF

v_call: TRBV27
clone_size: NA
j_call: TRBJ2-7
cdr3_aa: CASRPTGTGSYEQYF

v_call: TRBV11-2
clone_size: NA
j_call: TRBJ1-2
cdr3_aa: CASSTTGDIYGYTF

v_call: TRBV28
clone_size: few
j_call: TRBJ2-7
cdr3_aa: CASSVLAGITYEQYF

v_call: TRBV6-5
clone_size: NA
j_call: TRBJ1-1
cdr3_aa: CASSYSSRGVNTEAFF

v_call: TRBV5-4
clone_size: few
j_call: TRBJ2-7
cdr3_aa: CASSRPGRAYEQYF

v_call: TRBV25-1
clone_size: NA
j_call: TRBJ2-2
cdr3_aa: CASGAGGSTGELFF